This T cell receptor beta chain was obtained from a study of identifying expanded T cells in peripheral blood. Libraries were prepared by immunoSEQ multiplex PCR; TCRdb keeps only in-frame clonotypes and omits some of them. The sample yields approximately 120,000 clones, about 87% seen once. The sequence was collected from a person aged 18 to 69 in good health. Sequencing input: blood.

The CDR3 here is CASSLQGRASNQPQHF. DNA for the CDR3: TGTGCCAGCAGTTTACAAGGCAGAGCTAGCAATCAGCCCCAGCATTTT. The chain has TRBV28 and TRBJ1-5; D not resolved. Germline V CDR1 and CDR2: MDHEN, SYDVKM. Trimming stripped 2 bases from V and 0 bases from J, with 11 bases between. There are 16 residues in the CDR3.